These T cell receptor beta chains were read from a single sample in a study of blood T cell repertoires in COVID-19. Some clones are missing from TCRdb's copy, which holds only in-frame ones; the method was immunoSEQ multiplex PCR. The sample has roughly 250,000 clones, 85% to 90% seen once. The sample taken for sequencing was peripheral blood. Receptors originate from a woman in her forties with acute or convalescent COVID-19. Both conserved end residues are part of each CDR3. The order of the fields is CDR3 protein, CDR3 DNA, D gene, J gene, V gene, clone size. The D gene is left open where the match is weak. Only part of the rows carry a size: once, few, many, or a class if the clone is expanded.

CASSLQGVGNSPLHF,TGTGCCAGCAGTCTACAGGGGGTGGGTAATTCACCCCTCCACTTT,TRBD1,TRBJ1-6,TRBV2,NA
CATSRDRAAGGLDTDTQYF,TGTGCCACCAGCAGAGATAGGGCTGCGGGGGGTTTAGACACAGATACGCAGTATTTT,TRBD2,TRBJ2-3,TRBV15,NA
CATSDYRTGLSPQETQYF,TGTGCCACCAGTGATTATAGAACTGGACTGTCCCCCCAAGAGACCCAGTACTTC,NA,TRBJ2-5,TRBV24-1,NA
CASSFGAGGGYNEQFF,TGTGCCAGCAGCTTTGGAGCGGGGGGAGGGTACAATGAGCAGTTCTTC,TRBD2,TRBJ2-1,TRBV11-3,NA
CATSRDRGSSGNTIYF,TGTGCCACCAGCAGAGACAGGGGTTCCTCTGGAAACACCATATATTTT,NA,TRBJ1-3,TRBV15,NA
CAITADRGVDGYTF,TGTGCCATCACCGCGGACAGGGGAGTAGACGGCTACACCTTC,TRBD1,TRBJ1-2,TRBV10-3,NA
CAWRVDHARDTQYF,TGTGCCTGGAGAGTTGACCACGCTAGGGATACGCAGTATTTT,NA,TRBJ2-3,TRBV30,NA
CASSLGGSDTQYF,TGCGCCAGCAGCTTGGGGGGCTCAGATACGCAGTATTTT,NA,TRBJ2-3,TRBV5-1,NA
CASSVGSGGGNNSPLHF,TGTGCCAGCAGCGTAGGTAGCGGGGGCGGAAATAATTCACCCCTCCACTTT,NA,TRBJ1-6,TRBV9,NA
CASSLAGANEKLFF,TGCGCCAGCAGCTTGGCGGGGGCTAATGAAAAACTGTTTTTT,NA,TRBJ1-4,TRBV5-1,NA
CASSLVSRGFYGYTF,TGTGCCAGCAGCTTAGTTTCGAGGGGGTTCTATGGCTACACCTTC,NA,TRBJ1-2,TRBV7-8,NA
CASSSYREGTNYGYTF,TGCGCCAGCAGCTCCTACAGGGAAGGGACGAACTATGGCTACACCTTC,NA,TRBJ1-2,TRBV5-1,NA
CASSYSVSTYGYTF,TGTGCCAGCAGTTACTCGGTTTCTACCTATGGCTACACCTTC,NA,TRBJ1-2,TRBV6-5,NA
CASSRGTNTEAFF,TGTGCCAGCAGTAGGGGGACGAACACTGAAGCTTTCTTT,NA,TRBJ1-1,TRBV2,many